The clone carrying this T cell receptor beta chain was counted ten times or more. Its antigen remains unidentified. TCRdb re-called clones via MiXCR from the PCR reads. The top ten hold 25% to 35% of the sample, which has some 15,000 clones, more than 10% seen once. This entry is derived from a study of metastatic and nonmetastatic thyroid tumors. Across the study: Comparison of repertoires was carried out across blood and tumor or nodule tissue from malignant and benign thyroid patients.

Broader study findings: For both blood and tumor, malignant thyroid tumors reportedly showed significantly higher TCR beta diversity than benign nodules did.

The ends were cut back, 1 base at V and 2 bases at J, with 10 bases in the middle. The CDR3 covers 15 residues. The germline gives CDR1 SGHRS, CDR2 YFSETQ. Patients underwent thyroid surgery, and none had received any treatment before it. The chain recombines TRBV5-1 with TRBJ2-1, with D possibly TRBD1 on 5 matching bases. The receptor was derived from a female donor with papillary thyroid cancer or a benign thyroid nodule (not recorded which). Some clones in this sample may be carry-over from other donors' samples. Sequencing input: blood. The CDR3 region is CASSLQGIPYNEQFF. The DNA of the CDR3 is TGCGCCAGCAGCTTGCAGGGAATACCCTACAATGAGCAGTTCTTC.